A selection of T cell receptor beta chains follows, all from one sample in a study of long-term antiretroviral therapy in people with HIV. Sequencing used immunoSEQ multiplex PCR; TCRdb keeps in-frame clones, though not all of them. The sample contains 20,000 to 25,000 clones, about 86% of which appear only once. The material was unsorted PBMCs, obtained 1.3 years after starting antiretroviral therapy. These receptors originate from a man aged 55 to 70 with HIV. Both conserved end residues are trimmed from each CDR3. Each record gives: clone size, V gene, CDR3 protein. Clone size is not always given. Where it is, it says once, few, many or a class for expanded clones.

.,TRBV30,AWDKGDRGYQPQH
.,TRBV10-3,AISGTFGRAAHEQY
.,TRBV9,ASSVDGTVNTEAF
.,TRBV30,AWGGGHNQPQH
few,TRBV21-1,ASSRQGSSGNTIY
.,TRBV5-6,ASSLETGTREKLF
.,TRBV13,ASSLRLAGNDEQF
.,TRBV4-3,ASSHASGAENLAKNIQY
.,TRBV5-1,ASSFGGLGQLQETQY
.,TRBV6-1,ASSEGLAGLDTQY
.,TRBV2,ASSVIDGTQY
.,TRBV5-5,ASSLTEFHNSPLH
.,TRBV10-3,AISGTSGVQETQY
.,TRBV6-6,ASSTPGRNYEQY
.,TRBV6-1,ASSDTGIYGYT
.,TRBV9,ASSAPRAGGRGTQY
.,TRBV5-5,ASSYTGALNYGYT
.,TRBV7-9,ASSLDRQVNSPLH
once,TRBV27,ASFAAALKRSSNQPQH
.,TRBV14,ASSQVGYTGELF
.,TRBV18,ASSPSTGVNSPLH
once,TRBV5-1,ASSFKNTGELF
.,TRBV29-1,SVGSTENEQY
.,TRBV23-1,ASSQRGARIDTEAF
.,TRBV11-1,ASSRTGDPNQPQH
.,TRBV2,ASKREDYGYT
.,TRBV7-9,ASNHGGGTDTQY
.,TRBV11-2,ASSLEGYTGELF
.,TRBV6-1,ASLSGGSIYEQY
.,TRBV14,ASSPRHTAGRETQY
.,TRBV5-1,ASSLTQGAGFTEAF
.,TRBV27,ASTPREGTYEQY
.,TRBV27,ASSLLGSGSYEQY
few,TRBV9,ASSVGGSGNYGYT
.,TRBV5-5,ASSFFSAPLFTDTQY
.,TRBV19,ATALHGGYNEQF
.,TRBV15,ATSSSGRTDTQY
.,TRBV10-2,ATLRRTPTDTQY
few,TRBV10-1,ASSAYPGGRSTDTQY
.,TRBV29-1,SSGTGRYNEQF
.,TRBV29-1,SVVLLAGVRELF
once,TRBV2,ASSEGPGQGSLQH
.,TRBV7-9,ASSLVIGDRVLNEKLF
.,TRBV14,ASSQEWGGETQY
few,TRBV5-1,ASSFVGESNEQF
.,TRBV10-3,AISESGLADTQY
few,TRBV7-3,ASSDGNSNQPQH
.,TRBV5-1,ASSLDAGGSDTQY
.,TRBV5-5,ASSNDGQVDWGNQPQH
.,TRBV15,ATSRDTNTEAF
.,TRBV5-4,ASSLRTSSGNEQF
.,TRBV7-9,ASSFVGDTQY
.,TRBV29-1,SVEPRGRTDTQY
.,TRBV5-1,ASSLAWGGSPDTEAF
few,TRBV6-1,ASSEAGLGGTLYEQY
.,TRBV10-3,AISASGGGLDYGYT
.,TRBV20-1,SVPSTDTQY
.,TRBV28,ASSPTRTANYNEQF
.,TRBV10-2,ASRGTDYFEQY
.,TRBV5-6,ASSPTGVWEQY